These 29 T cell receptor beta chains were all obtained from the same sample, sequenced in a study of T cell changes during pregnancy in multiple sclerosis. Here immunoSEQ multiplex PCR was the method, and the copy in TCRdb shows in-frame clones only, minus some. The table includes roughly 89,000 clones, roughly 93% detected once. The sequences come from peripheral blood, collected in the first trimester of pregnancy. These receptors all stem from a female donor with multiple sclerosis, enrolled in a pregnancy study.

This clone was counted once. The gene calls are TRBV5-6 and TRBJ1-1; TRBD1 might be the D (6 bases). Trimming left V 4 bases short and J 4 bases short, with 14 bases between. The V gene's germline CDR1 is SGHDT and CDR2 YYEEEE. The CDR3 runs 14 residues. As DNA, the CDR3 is TGTGCCAGCAGCGCGGCGGGGGGCGGCACTGAAGCTTTCTTT. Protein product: CASSAAGGGTEAFF.

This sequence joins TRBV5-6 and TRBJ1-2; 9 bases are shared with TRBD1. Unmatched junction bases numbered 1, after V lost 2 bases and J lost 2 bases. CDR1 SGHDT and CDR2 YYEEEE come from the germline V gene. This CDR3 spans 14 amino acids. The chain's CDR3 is CASSFGQGNYGYTF. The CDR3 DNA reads TGTGCCAGCAGCTTCGGACAGGGGAACTATGGCTACACCTTC.

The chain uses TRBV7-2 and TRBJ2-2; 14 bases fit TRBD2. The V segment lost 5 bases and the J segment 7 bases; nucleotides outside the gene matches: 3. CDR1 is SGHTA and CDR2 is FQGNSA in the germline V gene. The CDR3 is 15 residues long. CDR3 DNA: TGTGCCAGCAGCCCGACTAGCGGGGGGGTCGGGGAGCTGTTTTTT. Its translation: CASSPTSGGVGELFF.

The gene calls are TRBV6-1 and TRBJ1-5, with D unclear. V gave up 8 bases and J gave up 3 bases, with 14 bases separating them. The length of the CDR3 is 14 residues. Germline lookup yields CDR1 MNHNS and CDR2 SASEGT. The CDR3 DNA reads TGTGCCAGCGTACTATCATTCGCCAATCAGCCCCAGCATTTT. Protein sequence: CASVLSFANQPQHF.

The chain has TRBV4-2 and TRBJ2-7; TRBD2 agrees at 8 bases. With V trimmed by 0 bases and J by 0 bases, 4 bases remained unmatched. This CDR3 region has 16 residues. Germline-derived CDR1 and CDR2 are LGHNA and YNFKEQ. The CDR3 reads CASSQDQAGDSYEQYF. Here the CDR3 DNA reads TGTGCCAGCAGCCAAGATCAAGCGGGGGACTCCTACGAGCAGTACTTC.

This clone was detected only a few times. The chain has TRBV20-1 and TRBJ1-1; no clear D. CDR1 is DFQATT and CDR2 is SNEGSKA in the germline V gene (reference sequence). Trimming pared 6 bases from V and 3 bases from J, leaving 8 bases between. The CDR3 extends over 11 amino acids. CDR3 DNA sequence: TGCAGTGCAAGCGGCGACACTGAAGCTTTCTTT. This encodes CSASGDTEAFF.

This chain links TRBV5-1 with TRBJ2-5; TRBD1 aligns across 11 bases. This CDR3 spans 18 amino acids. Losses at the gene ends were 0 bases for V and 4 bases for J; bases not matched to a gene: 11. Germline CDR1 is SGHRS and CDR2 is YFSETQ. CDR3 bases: TGCGCCAGCAGCTTGGCCCGGGACAGGGGGACGTTGGGAGAGACCCAGTACTTC. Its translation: CASSLARDRGTLGETQYF.

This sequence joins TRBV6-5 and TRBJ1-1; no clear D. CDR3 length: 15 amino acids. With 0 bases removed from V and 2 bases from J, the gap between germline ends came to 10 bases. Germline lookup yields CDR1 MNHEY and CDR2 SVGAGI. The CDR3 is CASSYSTRGNTEAFF. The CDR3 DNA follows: TGTGCCAGCAGTTACTCGACTCGGGGAAACACTGAAGCTTTCTTT.

The CDR3 spells CASSQGDRGLYEQYF. CDR3 coding DNA: TGTGCCAGCAGTCAAGGGGACAGGGGACTCTACGAGCAGTACTTC. The chain links TRBV2 to TRBJ2-7; 10 positions agree with TRBD1. The CDR3 has 15 amino acids. Germline V gene sequence: CDR1 SNHLY, CDR2 FYNNEI. V was pared by 5 bases and J by 3 bases, with 7 bases of the junction left unmatched.

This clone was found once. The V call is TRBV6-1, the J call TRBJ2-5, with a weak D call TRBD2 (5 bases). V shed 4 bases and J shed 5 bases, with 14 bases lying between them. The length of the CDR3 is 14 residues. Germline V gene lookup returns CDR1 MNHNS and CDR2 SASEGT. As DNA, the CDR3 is TGTGCCAGCAGTGGACAAGATGGCGGGGAGACCCAGTACTTC. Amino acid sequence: CASSGQDGGETQYF.

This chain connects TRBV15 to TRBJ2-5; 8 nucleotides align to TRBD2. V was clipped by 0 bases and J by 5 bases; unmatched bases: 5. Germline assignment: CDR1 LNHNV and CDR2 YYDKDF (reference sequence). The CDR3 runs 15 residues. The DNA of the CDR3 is TGTGCCACCAGCAGAGACTTGGGACTAGAGGAGACCCAGTACTTC. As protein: CATSRDLGLEETQYF.

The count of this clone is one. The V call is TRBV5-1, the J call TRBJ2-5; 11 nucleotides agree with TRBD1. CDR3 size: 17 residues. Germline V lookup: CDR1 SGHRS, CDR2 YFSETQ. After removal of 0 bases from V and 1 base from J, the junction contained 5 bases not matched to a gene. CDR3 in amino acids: CASSLAGTGGRQETQYF. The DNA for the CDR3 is TGCGCCAGCAGCTTGGCAGGGACAGGGGGACGCCAAGAGACCCAGTACTTC.

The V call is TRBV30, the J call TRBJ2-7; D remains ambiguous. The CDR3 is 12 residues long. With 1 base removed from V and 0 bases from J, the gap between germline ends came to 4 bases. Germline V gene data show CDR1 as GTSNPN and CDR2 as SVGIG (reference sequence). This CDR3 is CAWSAGSYEQYF. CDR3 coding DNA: TGTGCCTGGAGTGCAGGCTCCTACGAGCAGTACTTC.

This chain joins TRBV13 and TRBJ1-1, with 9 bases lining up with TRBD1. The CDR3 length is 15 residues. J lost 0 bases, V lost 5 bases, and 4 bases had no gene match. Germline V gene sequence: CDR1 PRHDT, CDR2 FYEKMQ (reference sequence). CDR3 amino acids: CASSHGQGLNTEAFF. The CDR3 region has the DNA TGTGCCAGCAGCCACGGACAGGGGTTGAACACTGAAGCTTTCTTT.

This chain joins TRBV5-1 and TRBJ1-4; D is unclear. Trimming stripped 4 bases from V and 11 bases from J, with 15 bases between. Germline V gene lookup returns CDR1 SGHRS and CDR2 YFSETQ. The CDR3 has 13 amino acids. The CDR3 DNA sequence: TGCGCCAGCAGCCCAGAAAAGTCGTACAAACTGTTTTTT. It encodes CASSPEKSYKLFF. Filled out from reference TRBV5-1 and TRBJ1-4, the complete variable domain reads KAGVTQTPRYLIKTRGQQVTLSCSPISGHRSVSWYQQTPGQGLQFLFEYFSETQRNKGNFPGRFSGRQFSNSRSEMNVSTLELGDSALYLCASSPEKSYKLFFGSGTQLSVL.

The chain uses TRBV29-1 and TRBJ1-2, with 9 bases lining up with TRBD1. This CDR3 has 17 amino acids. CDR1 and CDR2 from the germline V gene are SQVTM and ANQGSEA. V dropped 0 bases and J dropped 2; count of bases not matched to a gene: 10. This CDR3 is CSVEDLVGTGRNYGYTF. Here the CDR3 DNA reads TGCAGCGTTGAAGATCTAGTTGGGACAGGGCGAAACTATGGCTACACCTTC.

DNA of the CDR3: TGTGCCAGCAGCGGAGATACTGAAGCTTTCTTT. Protein: CASSGDTEAFF. V is TRBV6-1 and J is TRBJ1-1; unclear D gene. The CDR3 has 11 residues. Germline V gene lookup returns CDR1 MNHNS and CDR2 SASEGT. Trimming took off 6 bases at V and 5 bases at J, with 7 bases between the two ends.

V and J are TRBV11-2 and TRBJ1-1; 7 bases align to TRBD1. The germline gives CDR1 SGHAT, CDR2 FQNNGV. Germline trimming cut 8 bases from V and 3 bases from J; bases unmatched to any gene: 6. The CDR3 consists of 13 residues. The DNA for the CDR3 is TGTGCCAGCCGCAAGGGGGCTGACACTGAAGCTTTCTTT. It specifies CASRKGADTEAFF. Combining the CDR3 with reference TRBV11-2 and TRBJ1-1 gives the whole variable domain EAGVAQSPRYKIIEKRQSVAFWCNPISGHATLYWYQQILGQGPKLLIQFQNNGVVDDSQLPKDRFSAERLKGVDSTLKIQPAKLEDSAVYLCASRKGADTEAFFGQGTRLTVV.

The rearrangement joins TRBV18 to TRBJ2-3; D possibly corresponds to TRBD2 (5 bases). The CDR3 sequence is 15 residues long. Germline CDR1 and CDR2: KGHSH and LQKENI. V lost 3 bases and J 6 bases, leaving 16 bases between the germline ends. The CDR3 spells CASSPRTLLFDTQYF. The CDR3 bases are TGTGCCAGCTCACCCAGGACTCTGCTTTTCGATACGCAGTATTTT.

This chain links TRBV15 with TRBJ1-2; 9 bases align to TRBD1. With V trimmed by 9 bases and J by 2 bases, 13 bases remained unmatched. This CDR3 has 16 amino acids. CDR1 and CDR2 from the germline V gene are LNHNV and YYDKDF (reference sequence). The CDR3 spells CATSQPGTGFNYGYTF. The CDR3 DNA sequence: TGTGCCACTTCCCAACCCGGGACAGGGTTCAACTATGGCTACACCTTC.

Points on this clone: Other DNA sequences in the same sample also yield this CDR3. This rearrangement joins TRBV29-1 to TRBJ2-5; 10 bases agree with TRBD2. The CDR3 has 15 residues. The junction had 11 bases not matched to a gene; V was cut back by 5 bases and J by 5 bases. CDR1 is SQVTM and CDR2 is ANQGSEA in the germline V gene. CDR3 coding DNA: TGCAGCGTTCCCGGAGGTAGCGGGGGGAAGGAGACCCAGTACTTC. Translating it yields CSVPGGSGGKETQYF.

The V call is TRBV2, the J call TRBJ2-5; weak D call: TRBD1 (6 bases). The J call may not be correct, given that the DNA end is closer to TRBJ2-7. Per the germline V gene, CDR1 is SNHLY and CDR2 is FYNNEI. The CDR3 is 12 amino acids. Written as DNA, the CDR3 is TGTGCCTCTGAGGGGGTCTCCTACGAGCAGTACTTC. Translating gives CASEGVSYEQYF.

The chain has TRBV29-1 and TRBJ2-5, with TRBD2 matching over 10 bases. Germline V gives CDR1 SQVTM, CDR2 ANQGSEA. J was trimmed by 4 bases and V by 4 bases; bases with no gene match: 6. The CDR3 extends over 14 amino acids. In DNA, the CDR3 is TGCAGCGTTGTAACAGCGGGAGGGCGAGAGACCCAGTACTTC. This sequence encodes CSVVTAGGRETQYF.

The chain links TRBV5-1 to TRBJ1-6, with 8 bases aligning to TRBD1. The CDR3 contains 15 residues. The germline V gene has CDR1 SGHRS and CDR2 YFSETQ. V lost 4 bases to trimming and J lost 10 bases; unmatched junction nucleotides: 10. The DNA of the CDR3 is TGCGCCAGCAGCCCCCGACAGGGGATACGATCACCCCTCCACTTT. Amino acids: CASSPRQGIRSPLHF.

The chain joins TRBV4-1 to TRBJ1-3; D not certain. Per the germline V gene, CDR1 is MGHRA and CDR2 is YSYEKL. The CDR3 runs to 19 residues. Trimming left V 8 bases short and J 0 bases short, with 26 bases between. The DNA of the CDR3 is TGCGCCAGCCGGGGAACCCTTTCGCCAGCGGGGAGCTCTGGAAACACCATATATTTT. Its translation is CASRGTLSPAGSSGNTIYF.

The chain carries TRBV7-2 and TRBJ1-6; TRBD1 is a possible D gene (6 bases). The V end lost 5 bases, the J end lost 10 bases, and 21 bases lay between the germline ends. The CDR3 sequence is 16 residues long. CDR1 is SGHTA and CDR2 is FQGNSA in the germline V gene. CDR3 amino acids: CASSPQMGAEGSPLHF. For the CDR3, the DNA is TGTGCCAGCAGCCCCCAAATGGGGGCAGAAGGATCACCCCTCCACTTT.

The CDR3 here is CASSLGVGRSGQADNYGYTF. The CDR3 coding sequence is TGTGCCAGCAGTTTAGGAGTCGGTCGGAGTGGACAGGCCGACAACTATGGCTACACCTTC. The V and J genes are TRBV27 and TRBJ1-2; 7 bases align to TRBD1. V dropped 2 bases and J dropped 2; count of bases not matched to a gene: 20. The CDR3 runs to 20 residues. Germline V gene data show CDR1 as MNHEY and CDR2 as SMNVEV (reference sequence).

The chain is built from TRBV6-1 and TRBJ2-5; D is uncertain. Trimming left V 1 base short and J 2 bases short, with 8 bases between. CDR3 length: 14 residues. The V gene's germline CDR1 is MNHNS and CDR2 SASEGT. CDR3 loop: CASSEVSRQETQYF. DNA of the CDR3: TGTGCCAGCAGTGAAGTGTCCAGGCAAGAGACCCAGTACTTC.

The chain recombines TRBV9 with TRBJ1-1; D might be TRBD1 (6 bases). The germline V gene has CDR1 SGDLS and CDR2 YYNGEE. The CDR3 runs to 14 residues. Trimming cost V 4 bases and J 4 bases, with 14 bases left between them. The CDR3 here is CASSPEQGFTEAFF. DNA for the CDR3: TGTGCCAGCAGCCCCGAACAGGGCTTCACTGAAGCTTTCTTT.